This T cell receptor (beta chain) is from a study of cytomegalovirus exposure and HLA in healthy donors. Study-level information: Genetic ancestry analysis placed under 90% of the 398 donors that were genotyped in the Caucasian-associated cluster.

Study results and limitations: One variant, a missense change in DCLRE1C, was linked in a later analysis to TCR beta V- and J-gene trimming. It was assumed in the presence/absence analyses that sequencing depth was roughly uniform across donors.

Points on this clone: Its specificity is unknown.

The length of the CDR3 is 15 residues. The germline V gene encodes CDR1 MNHNS and CDR2 SASEGT. V was clipped by 6 bases and J by 9 bases; unmatched bases: 9. Amplification used 60 Vbeta primers and 13 Jbeta primers. This table comes from immunoSEQ multiplex PCR, and its TCRdb copy is limited to in-frame clones, with some not included. The sample carries 200,000 or so clones, around four fifths recorded once. This chain links TRBV6-1 with TRBJ1-6; the match to TRBD1 covers 9 bases. The material sequenced was PBMCs. This TCR was sampled from a woman between 50 and 59 years old in good health and CMV-seropositive. DNA of the CDR3: TGTGCCAGCAGCCTGGGACAGGGTGATGGTTCACCCCTCCACTTT. Its protein product is CASSLGQGDGSPLHF.